Shown below are 3 T cell receptor beta chains from a single sample sequenced in a study of CD8+ T cells in alopecia areata. The sorting of pooled cutaneous lymph node cells relied on CD4, CD8alpha, NKG2D, NKG2ACE and other markers. Extraction and reverse transcription of RNA yielded cDNA as the sequencing template. The table came from immunoSEQ multiplex PCR; TCRdb's copy has only in-frame clones and leaves some out. The sample is made up of over 250,000 clones, none counted only once. The sample was CD4+ T cells sorted from a lymph node. These receptor sequences come from a C3H/HeJ mouse with alopecia areata. For this strain, the MHC haplotype corresponds to H2-k.

About this clone: Here the gene names and germline are mouse. The CDR3 is cut off 4 residues early in the read; its end comes from the germline J gene. The chain uses TRBV13-1 and TRBJ2-2; 7 bases map to TRBD1. The J segment lost 0 bases and the V segment lost 5 bases, leaving 4 bases of the junction unmatched. This CDR3 region has 15 residues. Germline-derived CDR1 and CDR2 are NSHNY and SYGAGN. This CDR3 is CASSRDSSNTGQLYF. The part of the CDR3 DNA that was read is TGTGCCAGCAGCCGGGACAGCTCAAACACCGGG.

This clone was recorded a few times. Each gene name is a mouse one. Coverage ceases 4 residues before the CDR3 finishes, and the germline J gene fills in the end. The chain is built from TRBV13-1 and TRBJ1-1, with 12 bases identical to TRBD1. This CDR3 is 15 amino acids long. The germline V gene has CDR1 NSHNY and CDR2 SYGAGN. CDR3 protein: CASSPPGQGAREVFF. The CDR3 bases that were read are TGTGCCAGCAGTCCCCCGGGACAGGGGGCGCGA.

On this clone: The gene names given are mouse names. The CDR3 goes on 4 residues after the read ends, and that part is filled in from the germline J gene. This chain joins TRBV13-1 and TRBJ1-2, with 8 bases aligning to TRBD1. The CDR3 loop spans 15 amino acids. The V and J ends lost 0 bases and 4 bases, in that order; junction bases with no gene match: 5. CDR1 NSHNY and CDR2 SYGAGN come from the germline V gene. The DNA read from the CDR3 is TGTGCCAGCAGTGATGCAGCAGGGGGCGGCTCC. Its protein is CASSDAAGGGS. The entire CDR3 is CASSDAAGGGSDYTF.